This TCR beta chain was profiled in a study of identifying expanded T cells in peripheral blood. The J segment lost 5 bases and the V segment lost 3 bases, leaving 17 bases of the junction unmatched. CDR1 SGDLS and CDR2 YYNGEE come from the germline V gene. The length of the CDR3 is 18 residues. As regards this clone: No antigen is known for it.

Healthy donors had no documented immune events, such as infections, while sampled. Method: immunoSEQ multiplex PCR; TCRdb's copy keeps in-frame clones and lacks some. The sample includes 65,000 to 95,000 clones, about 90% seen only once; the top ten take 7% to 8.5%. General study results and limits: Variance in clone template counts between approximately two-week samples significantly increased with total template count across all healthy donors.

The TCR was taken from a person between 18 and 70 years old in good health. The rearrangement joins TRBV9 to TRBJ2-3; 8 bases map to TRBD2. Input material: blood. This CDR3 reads CASSGGKAGGSSGDTQYF. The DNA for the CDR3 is TGTGCCAGCAGCGGAGGAAAGGCGGGGGGCTCCTCGGGAGATACGCAGTATTTT.